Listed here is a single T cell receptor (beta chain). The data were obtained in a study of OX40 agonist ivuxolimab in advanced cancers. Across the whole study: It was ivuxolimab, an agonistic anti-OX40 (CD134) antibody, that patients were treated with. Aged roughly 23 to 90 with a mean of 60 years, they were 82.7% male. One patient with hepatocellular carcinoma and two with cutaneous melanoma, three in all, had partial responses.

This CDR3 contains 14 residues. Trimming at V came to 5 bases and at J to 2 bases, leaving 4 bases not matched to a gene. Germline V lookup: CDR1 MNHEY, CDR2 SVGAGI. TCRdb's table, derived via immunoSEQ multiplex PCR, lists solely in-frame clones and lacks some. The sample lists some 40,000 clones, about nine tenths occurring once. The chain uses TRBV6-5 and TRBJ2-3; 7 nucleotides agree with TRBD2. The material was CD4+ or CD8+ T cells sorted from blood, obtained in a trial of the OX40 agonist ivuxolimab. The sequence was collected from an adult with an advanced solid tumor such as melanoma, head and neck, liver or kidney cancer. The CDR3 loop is CASSPGLLTDTQYF. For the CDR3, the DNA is TGTGCCAGCAGTCCGGGACTACTCACAGATACGCAGTATTTT.